The clone carrying this T cell receptor beta chain was picked up many times. This record belongs to a study of patients and donors after allogeneic stem cell transplantation. TCRdb passed the RT-PCR reads through MiXCR, listing each CDR3 protein once. Among over 2,500 distinct CDR3 sequences listed, approximately 4% were seen once. The CDR3 consists of 12 residues. V lost 6 bases and J lost 7, with 13 bases in between. Looked up from germline, CDR1 is SGHVS and CDR2 is FQNEAQ. The chain joins TRBV7-8 to TRBJ2-7; D may correspond to TRBD1 or TRBD2 (6 bases each). The sample taken for sequencing was blood, either unsorted or a sorted T cell fraction (not recorded which). This TCR derives from a human donor who was either an allogeneic HSCT recipient or a stem cell or donor lymphocyte infusion donor (not recorded which). It is not recorded whose cells these are; they may come from a transplant donor. The CDR3 sequence: CASSGGGREQYF. The CDR3 nucleotides are TGTGCCAGCAGTGGAGGGGGGCGGGAGCAGTACTTC.